A selection of T cell receptor beta chains follows, all from one sample in a study of T cell responses to AZD1222 COVID-19 vaccine. Profiling relied on immunoSEQ multiplex PCR, and the TCRdb table lists in-frame clones only, not all of them. The repertoire holds under 200,000 clones, with approximately 91% as singletons. Sequencing used peripheral blood, obtained on day 0 of AZD1222 vaccination. The source of these receptors is an adult in good health. Each CDR3 is given with its conserved first and last residue. The D gene is left open where the match is weak. Expanded clones get a size class; other rows say once, few or many, or leave the size out.

cdr3_aa,cdr3_nt,j_call,clone_size,d_call,v_call
CASSFYERGKSEQYF,TGTGCCAGCAGCTTTTATGAGCGGGGGAAGTCCGAGCAGTACTTC,TRBJ2-7,-,TRBD2,TRBV5-4
CASSGAGVNLSPDTQYF,TGCGCCAGCAGTGGGGCGGGCGTTAATCTGTCGCCGGATACGCAGTATTTT,TRBJ2-3,-,-,TRBV10-2
CATSDPTPTGGPYNEQFF,TGTGCCACCAGTGACCCAACTCCAACAGGGGGCCCCTACAATGAGCAGTTCTTC,TRBJ2-1,once,TRBD1,TRBV24-1
CASSQSPVQGEQFF,TGTGCCAGCAGCCAAAGCCCCGTTCAGGGTGAGCAGTTCTTC,TRBJ2-1,-,-,TRBV3-1/TRBV3-2
CASRGESRNTIYF,TGTGCCAGCAGGGGGGAAAGCCGAAACACCATATATTTT,TRBJ1-3,-,-,TRBV6-5
CASSPAGGYTDTQYF,TGTGCCAGCAGCCCAGCGGGGGGCTACACAGATACGCAGTATTTT,TRBJ2-3,-,TRBD2,TRBV7-2
CASSYSSGGEKLFF,TGTGCCAGCAGTTACTCGTCTGGAGGTGAAAAACTGTTTTTT,TRBJ1-4,-,-,TRBV6-5
CASSQPDRANEKLFF,TGTGCCAGCAGCCAGCCCGACAGGGCGAACGAAAAACTGTTTTTT,TRBJ1-4,-,TRBD1,TRBV3-1/TRBV3-2
CASSQNREVNTEAFF,TGTGCCAGCAGCCAAAACCGAGAGGTGAACACTGAAGCTTTCTTT,TRBJ1-1,-,-,TRBV3-1/TRBV3-2
CASSSRRGTQYF,TGTGCCAGCAGCTCCCGACGTGGTACGCAGTATTTT,TRBJ2-3,-,-,TRBV7-2
CASNPSGETWDNEQFF,TGTGCCAGCAATCCATCGGGGGAGACTTGGGACAATGAGCAGTTCTTC,TRBJ2-1,-,-,TRBV25-1
CASSVDLSDTQYF,TGTGCCAGCAGCGTGGACCTATCAGATACGCAGTATTTT,TRBJ2-3,-,-,TRBV9
CASSLGGTGNEQYF,TGTGCCAGCAGCTTAGGCGGGACAGGAAACGAGCAGTACTTC,TRBJ2-7,few,TRBD1,TRBV7-2
CASSYLAGRDTEAFF,TGTGCCAGCAGTTACTTGGCCGGTAGGGACACTGAAGCTTTCTTT,TRBJ1-1,-,-,TRBV6-2/TRBV6-3
CAWSFGQLKTQYF,TGTGCCTGGAGTTTTGGCCAACTAAAGACCCAGTACTTC,TRBJ2-5,-,-,TRBV30
CASSESLVGSPLHF,TGCGCCAGCAGTGAGTCCCTAGTCGGTTCACCCCTCCACTTT,TRBJ1-6,-,-,TRBV10-2
CASSATPSGSFNEQFF,TGTGCCAGCAGCGCCACGCCTAGCGGGAGCTTCAATGAGCAGTTCTTC,TRBJ2-1,-,TRBD2,TRBV7-2
CASSPLTGVNTGELFF,TGTGCCAGCAGCCCCCTGACAGGGGTGAACACCGGGGAGCTGTTTTTT,TRBJ2-2,-,TRBD1,TRBV9
CASSSIGGLNHQSGANVLTF,TGTGCCAGCAGTTCCATCGGGGGGTTAAATCATCAATCTGGGGCCAACGTCCTGACTTTC,TRBJ2-6,-,TRBD2,TRBV28
CASQDQGWTGELFF,TGTGCCAGCCAGGATCAGGGGTGGACCGGGGAGCTGTTTTTT,TRBJ2-2,-,-,TRBV24-1
CASSVGNRALNTEAFF,TGTGCCAGCAGCGTGGGGAACAGGGCTTTAAACACTGAAGCTTTCTTT,TRBJ1-1,-,-,TRBV9
CASSVGGNQPQHF,TGTGCCAGCAGTGTGGGGGGCAATCAGCCCCAGCATTTT,TRBJ1-5,once,-,TRBV27
CASTSSLGAGNTEAFF,TGTGCCAGCACCTCGTCCTTGGGGGCAGGGAACACTGAAGCTTTCTTT,TRBJ1-1,-,-,TRBV7-9